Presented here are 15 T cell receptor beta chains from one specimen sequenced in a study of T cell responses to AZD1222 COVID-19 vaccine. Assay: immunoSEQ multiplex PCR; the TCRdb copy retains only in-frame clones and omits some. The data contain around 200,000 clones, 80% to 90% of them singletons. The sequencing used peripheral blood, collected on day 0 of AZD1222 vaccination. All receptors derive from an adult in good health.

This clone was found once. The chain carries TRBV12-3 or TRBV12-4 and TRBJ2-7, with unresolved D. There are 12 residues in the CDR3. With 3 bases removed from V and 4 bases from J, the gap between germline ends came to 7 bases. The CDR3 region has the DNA TGTGCCAGCAGTTTGCCTTCGTACGAGCAGTACTTC. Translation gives CASSLPSYEQYF.

The CDR3 DNA reads as TGTGCCAGTAGTATAGATCATTGGCAGAGCAATCAGCCCCAGCATTTT. As protein: CASSIDHWQSNQPQHF. This chain uses TRBV19 with TRBJ1-5, with D unresolved. V was cut by 0 bases and J by 1 base, with 10 bases left in between. The V gene's germline CDR1 is LNHDA and CDR2 SQIVND (reference sequence). The length of the CDR3 is 16 residues.

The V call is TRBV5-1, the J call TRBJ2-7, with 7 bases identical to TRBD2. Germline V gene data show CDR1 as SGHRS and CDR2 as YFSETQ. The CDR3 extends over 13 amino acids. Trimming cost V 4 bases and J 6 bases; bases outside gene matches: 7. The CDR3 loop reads CASSPDGEGEQYF. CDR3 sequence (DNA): TGCGCCAGCAGCCCGGACGGGGAGGGCGAGCAGTACTTC. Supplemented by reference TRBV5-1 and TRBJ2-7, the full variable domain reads KAGVTQTPRYLIKTRGQQVTLSCSPISGHRSVSWYQQTPGQGLQFLFEYFSETQRNKGNFPGRFSGRQFSNSRSEMNVSTLELGDSALYLCASSPDGEGEQYFGPGTRLTVT.

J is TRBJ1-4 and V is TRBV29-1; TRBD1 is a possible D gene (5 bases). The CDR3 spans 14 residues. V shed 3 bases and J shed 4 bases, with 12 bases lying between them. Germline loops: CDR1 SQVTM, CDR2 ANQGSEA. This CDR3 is CSVDPGAGNEKLFF. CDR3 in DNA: TGCAGCGTTGACCCCGGGGCTGGTAATGAAAAACTGTTTTTT. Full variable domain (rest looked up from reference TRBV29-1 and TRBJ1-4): SAVISQKPSRDICQRGTSLTIQCQVDSQVTMMFWYRQQPGQSLTLIATANQGSEATYESGFVIDKFPISRPNLTFSTLTVSNMSPEDSSIYLCSVDPGAGNEKLFFGSGTQLSVL.

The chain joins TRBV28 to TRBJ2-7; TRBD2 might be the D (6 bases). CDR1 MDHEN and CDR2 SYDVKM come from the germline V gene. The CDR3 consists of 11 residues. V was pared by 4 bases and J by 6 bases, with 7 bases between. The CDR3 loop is CASSYSGEQYF. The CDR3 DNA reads TGTGCCAGCAGTTATAGCGGCGAGCAGTACTTC.

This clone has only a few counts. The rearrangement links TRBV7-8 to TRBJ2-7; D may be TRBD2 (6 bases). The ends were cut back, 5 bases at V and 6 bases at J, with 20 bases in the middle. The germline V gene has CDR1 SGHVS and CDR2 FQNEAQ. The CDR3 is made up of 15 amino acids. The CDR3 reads CASSVGRDSFAEQYF. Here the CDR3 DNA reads TGTGCCAGCAGCGTAGGCCGGGACTCCTTCGCCGAGCAGTACTTC.

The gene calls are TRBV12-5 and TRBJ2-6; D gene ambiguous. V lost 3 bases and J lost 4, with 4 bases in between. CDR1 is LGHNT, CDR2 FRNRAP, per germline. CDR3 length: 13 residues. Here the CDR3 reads CASGFAGANVLTF. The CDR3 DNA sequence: TGTGCTAGTGGTTTTGCAGGGGCCAACGTCCTGACTTTC.

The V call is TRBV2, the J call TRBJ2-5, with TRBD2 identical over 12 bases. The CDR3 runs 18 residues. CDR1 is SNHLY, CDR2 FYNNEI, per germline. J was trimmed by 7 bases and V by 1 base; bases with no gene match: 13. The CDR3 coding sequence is TGTGCCAGCAGTGAAGTGGTTACTAGCGGGGGGCTTGGTTCGACCCAGTACTTC. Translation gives CASSEVVTSGGLGSTQYF.

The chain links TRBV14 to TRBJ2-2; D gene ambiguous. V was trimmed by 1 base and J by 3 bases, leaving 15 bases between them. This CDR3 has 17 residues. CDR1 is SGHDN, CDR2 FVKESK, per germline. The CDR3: CASSQAKGLAYTGELFF. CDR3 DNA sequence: TGTGCCAGCAGCCAAGCGAAGGGATTGGCGTACACCGGGGAGCTGTTTTTT. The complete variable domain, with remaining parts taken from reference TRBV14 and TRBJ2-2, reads EAGVTQFPSHSVIEKGQTVTLRCDPISGHDNLYWYRRVMGKEIKFLLHFVKESKQDESGMPNNRFLAERTGGTYSTLKVQPAELEDSGVYFCASSQAKGLAYTGELFFGEGSRLTVL.

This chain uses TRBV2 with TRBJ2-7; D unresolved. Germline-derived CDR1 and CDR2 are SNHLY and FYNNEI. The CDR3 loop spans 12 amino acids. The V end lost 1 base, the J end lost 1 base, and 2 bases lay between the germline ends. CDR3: CASSEGSYEQYF. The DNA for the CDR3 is TGTGCCAGCAGTGAAGGGTCCTACGAGCAGTACTTC.

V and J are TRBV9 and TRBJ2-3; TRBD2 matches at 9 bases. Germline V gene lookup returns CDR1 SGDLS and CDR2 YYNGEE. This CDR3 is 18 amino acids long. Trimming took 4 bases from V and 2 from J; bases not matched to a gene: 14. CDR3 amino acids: CASSPLGRGGLNTDTQYF. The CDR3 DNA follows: TGTGCCAGCAGCCCTTTGGGGCGGGGGGGCCTGAACACAGATACGCAGTATTTT. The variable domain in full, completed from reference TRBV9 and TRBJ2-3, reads DSGVTQTPKHLITATGQRVTLRCSPRSGDLSVYWYQQSLDQGLQFLIQYYNGEERAKGNILERFSAQQFPDLHSELNLSSLELGDSALYFCASSPLGRGGLNTDTQYFGPGTRLTVL.

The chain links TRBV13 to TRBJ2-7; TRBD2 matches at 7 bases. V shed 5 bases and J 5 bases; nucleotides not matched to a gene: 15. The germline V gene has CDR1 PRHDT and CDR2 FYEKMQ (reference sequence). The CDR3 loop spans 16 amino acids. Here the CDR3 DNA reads TGTGCCAGCAGCACTTCTCCGGGACTAAGAGCGCACGAGCAGTACTTC. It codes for CASSTSPGLRAHEQYF.

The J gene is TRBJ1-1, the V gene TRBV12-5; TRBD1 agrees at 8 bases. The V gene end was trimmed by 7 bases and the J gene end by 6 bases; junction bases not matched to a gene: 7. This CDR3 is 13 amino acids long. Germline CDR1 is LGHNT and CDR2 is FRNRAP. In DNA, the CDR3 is TGTGCTAGTGCCATCACAGGGGGGTCTGAAGCTTTCTTT. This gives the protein CASAITGGSEAFF.

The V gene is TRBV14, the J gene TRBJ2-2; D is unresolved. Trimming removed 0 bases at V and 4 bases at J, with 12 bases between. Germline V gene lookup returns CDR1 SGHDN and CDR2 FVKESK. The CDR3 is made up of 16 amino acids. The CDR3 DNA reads TGTGCCAGCAGCCAAGATCTTCTTAGGGCCACCGGGGAGCTGTTTTTT. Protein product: CASSQDLLRATGELFF.

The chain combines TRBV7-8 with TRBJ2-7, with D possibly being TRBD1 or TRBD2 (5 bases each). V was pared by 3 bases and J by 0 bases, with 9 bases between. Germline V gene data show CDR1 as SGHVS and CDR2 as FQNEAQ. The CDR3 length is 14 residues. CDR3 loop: CASSLGTGSYEQYF. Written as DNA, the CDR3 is TGTGCCAGCAGCTTGGGGACGGGCTCCTACGAGCAGTACTTC.